This T cell receptor (beta chain) was found in a study of siplizumab effects on memory and regulatory T cells. General observations from the study: Significant reduction of alloreactive sequences traceable to unstimulated CD4+ memory cells was observed with siplizumab. The mapping of alloreactive clones to unstimulated subsets covered only a minor fraction of them. Whether the proliferating Tregs (from siplizumab cultures) were suppressive was not confirmed. The diversity of naive T cells seemed greater than that of memory cells, and their alloresponse contribution seemed major.

To note about this clone: Antigen unknown.

TCRdb's copy holds only in-frame clones and misses some; the assay was immunoSEQ multiplex PCR. The sample includes fewer than 100,000 clones, approximately 95% of them seen just once. The CDR3 spans 14 residues. After removal of 4 bases from V and 5 bases from J, the junction contained 7 bases not matched to a gene. Germline CDR1 is MDHEN and CDR2 is SYDVKM. The origin of this receptor is a human donor in good health. This chain links TRBV28 with TRBJ2-7; 8 nucleotides align to TRBD2. The sample taken for sequencing was non-Treg CD4+ T cells sorted from blood. CDR3 sequence (DNA): TGTGCCAGCAGTTCCCCGGGAGGGGGTGACGAGCAGTACTTC. It translates to CASSSPGGGDEQYF.